Given below is one T cell receptor beta chain in context. The antigen is not known. The PCR had 60 Vbeta and 13 Jbeta primers. Repertoires were generated with immunoSEQ multiplex PCR, while TCRdb's copy carries only in-frame clones and drops some. The data contain 85,000 to 130,000 clones, 71% of them singletons. The data belong to a study of cytomegalovirus exposure and HLA in healthy donors. The CDR3 length is 16 residues. The J segment lost 3 bases and the V segment lost 4 bases, leaving 9 bases of the junction unmatched. Germline values: CDR1 SGDLS, CDR2 YYNGEE. General observations from the study: Indistinguishable V segments such as TRBV6-2 and TRBV6-3 were excluded.

The specimen sequenced was PBMCs. The chain is built from TRBV9 and TRBJ2-1, with 8 bases aligning to TRBD2. The clonotype comes from a female donor in good health and CMV-seronegative. The CDR3 here is CASSLSVAGSYNEQFF. CDR3 DNA sequence: TGTGCCAGCAGCCTCTCGGTAGCGGGAAGCTACAATGAGCAGTTCTTC.